A single sample is the source of the 4 T cell receptor beta chains below, sequenced in a study of cytomegalovirus exposure and HLA in healthy donors. Primers included in the PCR were 60 Vbeta and 13 Jbeta primers. TCRdb's table, derived via immunoSEQ multiplex PCR, lists solely in-frame clones and lacks some. Of over 100,000 clones listed, 65% to 90% are singletons. The material sequenced was PBMCs. These receptors were collected from a woman in her twenties or thirties in good health and CMV-seronegative.

V gene TRBV5-4 combines with J gene TRBJ2-7; 12 bases map to TRBD2. Per germline, CDR1 SGHNT and CDR2 YYREEE (reference sequence). The CDR3 covers 15 residues. V trimming: 4 bases; J trimming: 3 bases; junction bases outside the gene matches: 5. This CDR3 reads CASSPRTSGVYEQYF. The CDR3 region has the DNA TGTGCCAGCAGCCCAAGGACTAGCGGGGTCTACGAGCAGTACTTC.

This clone has just one count. J is TRBJ1-2 and V is TRBV5-1; maybe TRBD1 (6 bases). The CDR3 is 14 residues long. V lost 0 bases, J lost 8 bases, and 14 bases lay in between. Germline loops: CDR1 SGHRS, CDR2 YFSETQ. CDR3 DNA sequence: TGCGCCAGCAGCTTGGACAGGGCATTACTCGGCTACACCTTC. Its translation: CASSLDRALLGYTF.

The V gene is TRBV19, the J gene TRBJ2-5; 9 bases map to TRBD1. This CDR3 spans 14 amino acids. Germline values: CDR1 LNHDA, CDR2 SQIVND (reference sequence). Losses at the gene ends were 3 bases for V and 4 bases for J; bases not matched to a gene: 3. CDR3 bases: TGTGCCAGTAGTATGAACAGGGGGCGAGAGACCCAGTACTTC. Translation: CASSMNRGRETQYF. Full variable domain (outside the CDR3, taken from reference TRBV19 and TRBJ2-5): DGGITQSPKYLFRKEGQNVTLSCEQNLNHDAMYWYRQDPGQGLRLIYYSQIVNDFQKGDIAEGYSVSREKKESFPLTVTSAQKNPTAFYLCASSMNRGRETQYFGPGTRLLVL.

The chain combines TRBV28 with TRBJ2-2; TRBD2 agrees at 8 bases. V gave up 2 bases and J gave up 5 bases; unmatched junction bases: 10. The CDR3 runs 17 residues. The germline gives CDR1 MDHEN, CDR2 SYDVKM. Here the CDR3 DNA reads TGTGCCAGCAGTTTAGGAGGTCGGGTAGCGGGAACCGGGGAGCTGTTTTTT. This translates into CASSLGGRVAGTGELFF.